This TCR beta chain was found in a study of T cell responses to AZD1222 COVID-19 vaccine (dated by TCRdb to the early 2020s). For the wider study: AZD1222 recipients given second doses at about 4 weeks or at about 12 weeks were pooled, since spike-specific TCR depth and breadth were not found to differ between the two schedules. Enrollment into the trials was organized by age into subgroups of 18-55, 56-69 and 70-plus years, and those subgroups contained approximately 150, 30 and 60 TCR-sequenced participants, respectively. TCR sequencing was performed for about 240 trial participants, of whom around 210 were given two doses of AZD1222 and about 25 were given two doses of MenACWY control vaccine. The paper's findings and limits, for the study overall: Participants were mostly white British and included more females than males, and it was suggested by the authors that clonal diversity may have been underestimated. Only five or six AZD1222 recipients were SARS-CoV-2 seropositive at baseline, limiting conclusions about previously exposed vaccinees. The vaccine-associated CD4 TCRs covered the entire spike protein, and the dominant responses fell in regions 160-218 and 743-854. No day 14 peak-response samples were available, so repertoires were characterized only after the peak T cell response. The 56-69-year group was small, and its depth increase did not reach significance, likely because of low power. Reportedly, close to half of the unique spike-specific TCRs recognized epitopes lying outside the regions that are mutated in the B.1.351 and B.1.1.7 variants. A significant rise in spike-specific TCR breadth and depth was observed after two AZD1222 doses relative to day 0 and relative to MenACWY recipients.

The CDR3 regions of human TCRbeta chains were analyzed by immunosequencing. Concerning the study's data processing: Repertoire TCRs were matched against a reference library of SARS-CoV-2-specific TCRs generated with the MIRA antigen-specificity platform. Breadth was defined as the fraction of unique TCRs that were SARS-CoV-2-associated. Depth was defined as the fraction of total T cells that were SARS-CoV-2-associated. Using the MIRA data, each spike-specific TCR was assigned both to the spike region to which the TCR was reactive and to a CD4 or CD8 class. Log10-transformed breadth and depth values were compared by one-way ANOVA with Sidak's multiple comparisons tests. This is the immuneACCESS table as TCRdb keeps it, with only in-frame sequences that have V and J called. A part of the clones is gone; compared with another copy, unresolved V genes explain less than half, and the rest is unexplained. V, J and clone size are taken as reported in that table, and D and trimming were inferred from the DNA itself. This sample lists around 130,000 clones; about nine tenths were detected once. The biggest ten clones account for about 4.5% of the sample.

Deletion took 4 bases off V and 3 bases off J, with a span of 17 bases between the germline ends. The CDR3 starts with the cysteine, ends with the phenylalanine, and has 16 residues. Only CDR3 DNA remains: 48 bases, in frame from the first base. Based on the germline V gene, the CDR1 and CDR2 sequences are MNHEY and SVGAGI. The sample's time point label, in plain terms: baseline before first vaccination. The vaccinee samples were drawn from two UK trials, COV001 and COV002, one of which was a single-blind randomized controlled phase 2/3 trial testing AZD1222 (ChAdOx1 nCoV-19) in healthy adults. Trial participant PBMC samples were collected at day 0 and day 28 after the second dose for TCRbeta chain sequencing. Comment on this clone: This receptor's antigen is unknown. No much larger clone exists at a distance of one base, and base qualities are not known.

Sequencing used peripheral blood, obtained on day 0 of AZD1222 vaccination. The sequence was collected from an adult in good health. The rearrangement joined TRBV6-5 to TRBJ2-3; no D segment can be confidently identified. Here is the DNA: TGTGCCAGCAGTTTGGGTGTCGGTAGCAAAACAGATACGCAGTATTTT. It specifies CASSLGVGSKTDTQYF.